This TCR beta chain comes out of a study of blood T cell repertoires in COVID-19. TCRdb's table, derived via immunoSEQ multiplex PCR, lists solely in-frame clones and lacks some. Of 95,000 to 150,000 clones in the sample, about 79% were seen once. Sequencing used peripheral blood. The sequence derives from a woman of 80 years or more with acute or convalescent COVID-19.

CDR3 residues: CASSFLAGGRETQYF. In DNA form, the CDR3 reads TGTGCCAGCAGCTTTTTAGCGGGGGGGCGGGAGACCCAGTACTTC. The chain employs TRBV11-2 and TRBJ2-5; 11 bases match TRBD2. The CDR3 totals 15 residues. V was pared by 3 bases and J by 5 bases, with 5 bases of the junction left unmatched. Per germline, CDR1 SGHAT and CDR2 FQNNGV. The variable domain in full, with the rest retrieved from reference TRBV11-2 and TRBJ2-5, is EAGVAQSPRYKIIEKRQSVAFWCNPISGHATLYWYQQILGQGPKLLIQFQNNGVVDDSQLPKDRFSAERLKGVDSTLKIQPAKLEDSAVYLCASSFLAGGRETQYFGPGTRLLVL.